This entry lists 32 T cell receptor beta chains sequenced from one sample in a study of response to subunit inactivated influenza vaccine (dated by TCRdb to between 2017 and 2018). Explained via the paper, the time point label denotes: 45 days after influenza vaccine administration. Receptors were amplified or captured by RT-PCR. The sequencing machine was an Illumina HiSeq 2500. Through fastp at Q25 and MiXCR, TCRdb rebuilt clones from the public reads, retaining in-frame beta chains. Every distinct CDR3 protein forms one entry, paired with its most common genes and DNA. The table for this sample lists over 450,000 distinct CDR3 sequences; 10% to 15% of them were counted only once. The ten top clones hold less than 15% of the sample. Material: PBMCs from blood, obtained 35 to 45 days after vaccination. All receptors come from a man in his fifties who received an inactivated influenza vaccine. Donor details come from another sample of the same person, matched by shared clones.

This clonotype was detected ten times or more. The DNA for the CDR3 is TGTGCCAGCAATCGGGGGGACCGACTAGCTAGCACAGATACGCAGTATTTT. This gives the protein CASNRGDRLASTDTQYF. V usage is TRBV12-3 or TRBV12-4 and J usage is TRBJ2-3; 7 bases map to TRBD2. The CDR3 is 17 residues long. The trim removed 7 bases at V and 0 bases at J, leaving 13 bases unmatched.

The rearrangement links TRBV4-1 to TRBJ2-6; D is undetermined. The ends were cut back, 1 base at V and 0 bases at J, with 7 bases in the middle. The CDR3 runs 16 residues. The germline V gene has CDR1 MGHRA and CDR2 YSYEKL. The CDR3 DNA is TGCGCCAGCAGCCAAGGCCCCCGCTCTGGGGCCAACGTCCTGACTTTC. This codes for CASSQGPRSGANVLTF.

This clonotype was counted many times. The chain recombines TRBV7-9 with TRBJ2-3; 7 bases map to TRBD1. The V gene's germline CDR1 is SEHNR and CDR2 FQNEAQ (reference sequence). The V gene end was trimmed by 6 bases and the J gene end by 8 bases; junction bases not matched to a gene: 11. The CDR3 totals 14 residues. CDR3 protein: CASSSKTGIPTQYF. In DNA, the CDR3 is TGTGCCAGCAGTTCAAAGACAGGGATCCCTACGCAGTATTTT.

J is TRBJ1-6 and V is TRBV6-5; D possibly corresponds to TRBD1 (6 bases). Trimming removed 4 bases at V and 7 bases at J, with 14 bases between. Germline CDR1 is MNHEY and CDR2 is SVGAGI. The CDR3 loop spans 15 amino acids. CDR3 loop: CASSFGQLLNSPLHF. CDR3 DNA: TGTGCCAGCAGTTTCGGACAGCTTTTGAATTCACCCCTCCACTTT.

The rearrangement uses TRBV5-1 and TRBJ2-6; D is uncertain. The CDR3 totals 15 residues. V lost 6 bases and J 0 bases, leaving 10 bases between the germline ends. From germline, CDR1 is SGHRS and CDR2 YFSETQ. The CDR3 region is CASTPFNSGANVLTF. The CDR3 DNA reads TGCGCCAGCACCCCCTTCAACTCTGGGGCCAACGTCCTGACTTTC.

This chain links TRBV5-1 with TRBJ2-5; D is perhaps TRBD1 (6 bases). Germline V CDR1 and CDR2: SGHRS, YFSETQ. Trimming pared 3 bases from V and 7 bases from J, leaving 22 bases between. The CDR3 sequence is 16 residues long. The CDR3 loop is CASSSQAGALMGTQYF. Written as DNA, the CDR3 is TGCGCCAGCAGCTCCCAGGCAGGGGCCCTTATGGGGACCCAGTACTTC.

In this sample, this clonotype turned up a few times. The chain has TRBV5-1 and TRBJ2-1; 7 bases fit TRBD1. In germline, CDR1 is SGHRS, CDR2 YFSETQ. CDR3 length: 13 amino acids. The junction had 6 bases not matched to a gene; V was cut back by 3 bases and J by 9 bases. The CDR3 DNA sequence: TGCGCCAGCAGCTCTGACAGGGTGGGTGAGCAGTTCTTC. As protein: CASSSDRVGEQFF.

This clonotype was seen a handful of times. V usage is TRBV6-5 and J usage is TRBJ2-7, with TRBD2 matching over 9 bases. Germline V gene sequence: CDR1 MNHEY, CDR2 SVGAGI. V shed 0 bases and J 1 base; nucleotides not matched to a gene: 4. There are 16 residues in the CDR3. The CDR3 is CASSYSSLAGSYEQYF. CDR3 in DNA: TGTGCCAGCAGTTACTCGTCGCTAGCGGGGTCCTACGAGCAGTACTTC.

The rearrangement uses TRBV5-1 and TRBJ2-2; no definite D call. The germline V gene has CDR1 SGHRS and CDR2 YFSETQ. The CDR3 contains 15 residues. V lost 0 bases to trimming and J lost 3 bases, with 9 bases between them. CDR3 DNA sequence: TGCGCCAGCAGCTTGGTGTCCGGTTACACCGGGGAGCTGTTTTTT. Residues: CASSLVSGYTGELFF.

The chain employs TRBV7-8 and TRBJ1-4; 12 nucleotides agree with TRBD1. The CDR3 covers 19 residues. The V and J ends lost 0 bases and 0 bases, in that order; junction bases with no gene match: 5. CDR1 and CDR2 (germline): SGHVS, FQNEAQ. The CDR3 sequence is CASSLAGQGAIATNEKLFF. For the CDR3, the DNA is TGTGCCAGCAGCTTAGCGGGACAGGGGGCGATAGCAACTAATGAAAAACTGTTTTTT. The variable domain in full, completed from reference TRBV7-8 and TRBJ1-4, reads GAGVSQSPRYKVAKRGQDVALRCDPISGHVSLFWYQQALGQGPEFLTYFQNEAQLDKSGLPSDRFFAERPEGSVSTLKIQRTQQEDSAVYLCASSLAGQGAIATNEKLFFGSGTQLSVL.

The CDR3 DNA follows: TGTGCCAGCAGCTTAACCGTAGCGGGGGGGCGGGGCACAGATACGCAGTATTTT. This gives the protein CASSLTVAGGRGTDTQYF. J is TRBJ2-3 and V is TRBV11-2, with 11 nucleotides matching TRBD2. J gave up 1 base and V 2 bases, and 8 bases lay outside the gene matches. This CDR3 has 18 amino acids. Germline CDR1 SGHAT, CDR2 FQNNGV.

The J gene is TRBJ2-1, the V gene TRBV27; 7 bases match TRBD2. The V gene end was trimmed by 0 bases and the J gene end by 7 bases; junction bases not matched to a gene: 9. Per the germline V gene, CDR1 is MNHEY and CDR2 is SMNVEV (reference sequence). This CDR3 is built from 16 residues. The chain's CDR3 is CASSLSSSGGSNEQFF. The CDR3 nucleotides are TGTGCCAGCAGTTTATCGTCTAGCGGAGGCTCTAATGAGCAGTTCTTC.

This clonotype was found many times. The chain is built from TRBV6-2 or TRBV6-3 and TRBJ1-1, with a tentative D call TRBD1 (5 bases). The V end was cut by 6 bases, the J end by 0 bases, with 11 bases between. This CDR3 comprises 14 residues. Germline V gives CDR1 MNHEY, CDR2 SVGEGT. The CDR3: CASRNDRMNTEAFF. In DNA form, the CDR3 reads TGTGCCAGCAGGAACGACAGAATGAACACTGAAGCTTTCTTT.

This rearrangement joins TRBV20-1 to TRBJ2-1; D ambiguous. CDR1 is DFQATT, CDR2 SNEGSKA, per germline (reference sequence). V lost 2 bases and J 8 bases, leaving 13 bases between the germline ends. The CDR3 extends over 13 amino acids. CDR3 sequence (DNA): TGCAGTGCTAGAAGATTATCTACCGATGAGCAGTTCTTC. Its translation: CSARRLSTDEQFF.

The rearrangement joins TRBV10-3 to TRBJ2-7; 11 bases are shared with TRBD1. The CDR3 runs to 15 residues. Germline V lookup: CDR1 ENHRY, CDR2 SYGVKD. Unmatched junction bases numbered 8, after V lost 4 bases and J lost 6 bases. The CDR3 DNA reads as TGTGCCATCAGTGGGACAGGGGGCAGCGCCTCCGAGCAGTACTTC. Translation gives CAISGTGGSASEQYF.

The chain recombines TRBV28 with TRBJ2-3; 8 bases match TRBD2. This CDR3 has 15 residues. Germline V gene lookup returns CDR1 MDHEN and CDR2 SYDVKM. The junction had 6 bases not matched to a gene; V was cut back by 5 bases and J by 2 bases. The CDR3 region is CASSKLADSTDTQYF. In DNA, the CDR3 is TGTGCCAGCAGTAAACTAGCGGATTCCACAGATACGCAGTATTTT.

This clonotype was seen more than once but under ten times. This chain uses TRBV24-1 with TRBJ2-2; maybe TRBD1 (6 bases). CDR1 is KGHDR and CDR2 is SFDVKD in the germline V gene. The CDR3 consists of 15 residues. V was clipped by 4 bases and J by 7 bases, with 15 bases between them. The DNA of the CDR3 is TGTGCCACCAGTGACAGAACACAGGGTTACGGGGAGCTGTTTTTT. It encodes CATSDRTQGYGELFF.

This clonotype was detected a few times. The V and J genes are TRBV20-1 and TRBJ1-5, with D hard to call. V was pared by 3 bases and J by 3 bases, with 9 bases between. Germline V gene lookup returns CDR1 DFQATT and CDR2 SNEGSKA (reference sequence). CDR3 length equals 13 residues. CDR3: CSARVGFNQPQHF. The CDR3 DNA reads as TGCAGTGCTAGGGTGGGTTTCAATCAGCCCCAGCATTTT.

This clonotype was seen more than once but under ten times. The chain has TRBV4-3 and TRBJ1-6; 9 positions agree with TRBD1. Trimming removed 3 bases from V and 9 bases from J; junction bases left unmatched: 3. CDR3 size: 14 residues. CDR1 and CDR2 from the germline V gene are LGHNA and YSLEER. The CDR3 sequence is CASSQDRGGSPLHF. The CDR3 DNA reads TGCGCCAGCAGCCAGGACAGGGGTGGTTCACCCCTCCACTTT.

The CDR3 DNA follows: TGCAGCGTTGAACTAGCGGGAGGTCGCACAGATACGCAGTATTTT. Translating gives CSVELAGGRTDTQYF. The J gene is TRBJ2-3, the V gene TRBV29-1; 11 bases are shared with TRBD2. The germline gives CDR1 SQVTM, CDR2 ANQGSEA. The J segment lost 1 base and the V segment lost 2 bases, leaving 2 bases of the junction unmatched. CDR3 length: 15 residues.

This clonotype turned up a few times. The rearrangement uses TRBV6-1 and TRBJ1-1; D might be TRBD1 (5 bases). V shed 6 bases and J shed 3 bases, with 14 bases lying between them. The length of the CDR3 is 14 residues. Germline-derived CDR1 and CDR2 are MNHNS and SASEGT. This CDR3 is CASSNPGKDTEAFF. Written as DNA, the CDR3 is TGTGCCAGCAGCAACCCAGGGAAGGACACTGAAGCTTTCTTT.

This clonotype has a count of ten or more. The chain links TRBV6-6 to TRBJ1-4, with D possibly TRBD1 on 6 matching bases. CDR3 size: 13 residues. V was shortened by 6 bases and J by 7 bases, with 12 bases between the two germline ends. Germline lookup yields CDR1 MNHNY and CDR2 SVGAGI (reference sequence). The CDR3 loop is CASRDDRSEKLFF. The CDR3 DNA reads TGTGCCAGCAGAGACGACAGGTCTGAAAAACTGTTTTTT.

This clonotype was observed at least ten times. The rearrangement links TRBV12-3 or TRBV12-4 to TRBJ2-7; 7 nucleotides line up with TRBD1. J lost 1 base, V lost 4 bases, and 7 bases had no gene match. This CDR3 comprises 15 residues. The CDR3 DNA reads as TGTGCCAGCAGTTCCCGGGACAGCCATTCCTACGAGCAGTACTTC. It translates to CASSSRDSHSYEQYF.

The V and J genes are TRBV5-1 and TRBJ1-4, with D perhaps matching TRBD1 (5 bases). The CDR3 consists of 12 residues. Germline V gene data show CDR1 as SGHRS and CDR2 as YFSETQ. The V gene lost 4 bases and the J gene lost 16 bases, with 17 bases spanning the gap. The CDR3 DNA reads TGCGCCAGCAGCGTCCCGCCGGGGGACCCGTTTTTT. This gives the protein CASSVPPGDPFF.

There are a few counts of this clonotype. The chain carries TRBV7-8 and TRBJ2-1; TRBD2 agrees at 7 bases. Germline loops: CDR1 SGHVS, CDR2 FQNEAQ. The CDR3 loop spans 16 amino acids. V trimming: 7 bases; J trimming: 4 bases; junction bases outside the gene matches: 13. CDR3 sequence: CASTLSEREWYNEQFF. CDR3 nucleotides: TGTGCCAGCACCCTTTCTGAGCGGGAATGGTACAATGAGCAGTTCTTC.

This clonotype was detected a few times. The V gene is TRBV7-2, the J gene TRBJ2-4; maybe TRBD1 (7 bases). The CDR3 sequence is 14 residues long. With 2 bases removed from V and 5 bases from J, the gap between germline ends came to 10 bases. Germline-derived CDR1 and CDR2 are SGHTA and FQGNSA. The CDR3 DNA reads TGTGCCAGCAGCTTACAGGGGGGCGAAAACATTCAGTACTTC. Translating gives CASSLQGGENIQYF.

This clonotype has only a few counts. The J gene is TRBJ2-1, the V gene TRBV29-1; D is undetermined. The germline V gene encodes CDR1 SQVTM and CDR2 ANQGSEA. Deletions cut 4 bases from V and 6 bases from J, with 13 bases between. This CDR3 comprises 13 residues. DNA of the CDR3: TGCAGCGTTGCCAGCGCCCTGCTCAATGAGCAGTTCTTC. The encoded protein is CSVASALLNEQFF.

The chain recombines TRBV12-3 or TRBV12-4 with TRBJ1-1, with 10 bases fitting TRBD1. This CDR3 spans 13 amino acids. J was trimmed by 8 bases and V by 6 bases; bases with no gene match: 6. CDR3 residues: CASSPGTGAEAFF. CDR3 nucleotide sequence: TGTGCCAGCAGCCCCGGGACAGGGGCCGAAGCTTTCTTT.

The gene calls are TRBV19 and TRBJ2-2; perhaps D is TRBD1 or TRBD2 (5 bases each). Germline V lookup: CDR1 LNHDA, CDR2 SQIVND (reference sequence). Trimming stripped 1 base from V and 2 bases from J, with 11 bases between. CDR3 size: 16 residues. The CDR3 DNA is TGTGCCAGTAGTATAGCTGGGACCCTTAACACCGGGGAGCTGTTTTTT. Encoded protein: CASSIAGTLNTGELFF.

The genes are TRBV20-1 and TRBJ2-1, with 8 positions matching TRBD2. J lost 8 bases, V lost 1 base, and 7 bases had no gene match. Germline CDR1 is DFQATT and CDR2 is SNEGSKA (reference sequence). This CDR3 has 14 residues. CDR3: CSARAGGPVDEQFF. DNA of the CDR3: TGCAGTGCTAGAGCGGGGGGGCCGGTCGATGAGCAGTTCTTC.

CDR3 in amino acids: CASSPGSNQETQYF. The CDR3 bases are TGTGCCAGCAGCCCAGGTTCTAATCAAGAGACCCAGTACTTC. The chain uses TRBV4-2 and TRBJ2-5; D gene ambiguous. Deletions cut 4 bases from V and 2 bases from J, with 11 bases between. CDR1 and CDR2 from the germline V gene are LGHNA and YNFKEQ. The CDR3 runs 14 residues.

This clonotype showed up just a few times. The chain uses TRBV10-3 and TRBJ2-5, with D uncertain. This CDR3 contains 12 residues. CDR1 is ENHRY, CDR2 SYGVKD, per germline. V was cut by 1 base and J by 0 bases, with 0 bases left in between. CDR3 nucleotides: TGTGCCATCAGTGAGTACCAAGAGACCCAGTACTTC. This codes for CAISEYQETQYF.